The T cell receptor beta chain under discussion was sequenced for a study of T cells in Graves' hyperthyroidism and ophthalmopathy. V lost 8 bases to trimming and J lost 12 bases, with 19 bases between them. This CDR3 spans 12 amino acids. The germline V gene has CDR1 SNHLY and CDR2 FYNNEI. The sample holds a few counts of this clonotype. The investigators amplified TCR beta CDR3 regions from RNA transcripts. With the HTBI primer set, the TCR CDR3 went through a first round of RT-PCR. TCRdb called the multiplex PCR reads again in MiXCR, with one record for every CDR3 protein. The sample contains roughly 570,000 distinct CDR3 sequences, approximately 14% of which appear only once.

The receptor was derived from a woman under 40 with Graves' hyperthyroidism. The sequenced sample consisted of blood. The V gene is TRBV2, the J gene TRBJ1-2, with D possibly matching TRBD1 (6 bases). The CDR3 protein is CASESRDAGDTF. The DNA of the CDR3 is TGTGCCAGCGAGTCCCGGGACGCAGGGGACACCTTC.